This entry describes one T cell receptor (beta chain). The protocol attached unique molecular identifiers to individual cDNA molecules. TCRdb analysed the 5' RACE reads with MiXCR anew, one entry per CDR3 protein. This sample yields approximately 37,000 distinct CDR3 sequences, of which over 3.5% are seen a single time; approximately 4.8% belongs to the top ten. This specimen comes from a study of early T cells in non-severe SARS-CoV-2 infection. This TCR was recovered from an adult who was a healthcare worker with PCR-confirmed SARS-CoV-2 infection or an uninfected control (not recorded which). The material sequenced was whole blood.

For the CDR3, the DNA is TGTGCCAGCAGCCAGGGGGTGACCCAGTACTTC. Translated: CASSQGVTQYF. The chain recombines TRBV7-6 with TRBJ2-5; 7 bases are shared with TRBD1. Losses at the gene ends were 5 bases for V and 7 bases for J; bases not matched to a gene: 1. This CDR3 comprises 11 residues. Germline loops: CDR1 SGHVS, CDR2 FNYEAQ.